This is a list of T cell receptor beta chains from one sample in a study of OX40 agonist ivuxolimab in advanced cancers. TCRdb's table, derived via immunoSEQ multiplex PCR, lists solely in-frame clones and lacks some. This sample has about 58,000 clones, with about 79% found just once. The specimen comprised CD4+ or CD8+ T cells sorted from blood, sampled in a trial of the OX40 agonist ivuxolimab. These receptors came from an adult with an advanced solid tumor such as melanoma, head and neck, liver or kidney cancer. The CDR3 runs from the conserved cysteine through the conserved F or W. The D gene is left open where the match is weak. Clone size is given for some rows only: seen once, a few or many times, or a class if the clone is expanded.

>.|TRBD2|TRBV10-1|TRBJ2-1
TGCGCCAGCAGTGAGACTAGCGGGGCACGAAGAAGCTACAATGAGCAGTTCTTC
CASSETSGARRSYNEQFF
>.|.|TRBV6-1|TRBJ1-2
TGTGCCAGCAGTGAACAGTCCCCCAACTATGGCTACACCTTC
CASSEQSPNYGYTF
>.|.|TRBV6-5|TRBJ1-6
TGTGCCAGCAGTTACTCCCCAGGGACTAATTCACCCCTCCACTTT
CASSYSPGTNSPLHF
>.|.|TRBV18|TRBJ2-2
TGTGCCAGCTCACCACGAGGGGGGTCGAACACCGGGGAGCTGTTTTTT
CASSPRGGSNTGELFF
>few|.|TRBV5-8|TRBJ2-1
TGTGCCAGCAGCTCGGGAACCTTACCCCTCTCCTACAATGAGCAGTTCTTC
CASSSGTLPLSYNEQFF
>.|.|TRBV9|TRBJ2-5
TGTGCCAGCAGCGTAGTGGAGGGGGCCCAAGAGACCCAGTACTTC
CASSVVEGAQETQYF
>.|.|TRBV6-6|TRBJ1-5
TGTGCCAGCAGCCTCGGCGGGACATTCAATCAGCCCCAGCATTTT
CASSLGGTFNQPQHF
>.|TRBD2|TRBV7-3|TRBJ2-3
TGTGCCAGCAGCTTAGGGACTAGCGGGACTACAGATACGCAGTATTTT
CASSLGTSGTTDTQYF
>.|TRBD1|TRBV5-1|TRBJ1-3
TGCGCCAGCTCATCCGGGACAGGGAGCCAAGGTCGGGGAAACACCATATATTTT
CASSSGTGSQGRGNTIYF
>.|TRBD1|TRBV25-1|TRBJ1-4
TGTGCCAGCAGCGAGGAGGGGGCGGAAAAACTGTTTTTT
CASSEEGAEKLFF
>.|.|TRBV6-1|TRBJ1-2
TGTGCCAGCCAGGACGGGGGAGTCTATGGCTACACCTTC
CASQDGGVYGYTF
>.|.|TRBV6-5|TRBJ1-5
TGTGCCAGCGGGCGGGTTGTAAGTCAGCCCCAGCATTTT
CASGRVVSQPQHF
>.|.|TRBV7-2|TRBJ1-1
TGTGCCAGCGGGAACCCTCCGGGGGTAGACGCTTTCTTT
CASGNPPGVDAFF
>.|.|TRBV6-6|TRBJ1-1
TGTGCCAGCAGCCGGATGAACACTGAAGCTTTCTTT
CASSRMNTEAFF
>.|.|TRBV18|TRBJ1-2
TGTGCCAGCTCAACCGGGACCTCGTTCTCCGGTGGCTACACCTTC
CASSTGTSFSGGYTF
>few|.|TRBV9|TRBJ2-3
TGTGCCAGCAGCGTAGAGGGGGTCGTCACAGATACGCAGTATTTT
CASSVEGVVTDTQYF
>few|.|TRBV19|TRBJ1-1
TGTGCCAGTACCACGGTACAGGGGAACACTGAAGCTTTCTTT
CASTTVQGNTEAFF
>.|TRBD2|TRBV13|TRBJ2-3
TGTGCCAGCAACCGCGGGGGGGTCGGGGTAGATACGCAGTATTTT
CASNRGGVGVDTQYF
>.|TRBD2|TRBV9|TRBJ2-1
TGTGCCAGCAGCGTATTCACCCCGATAGCGGGAGCCCACAATGAGCAGTTCTTC
CASSVFTPIAGAHNEQFF
>.|.|TRBV5-6|TRBJ2-1
TGTGCCAGCAGCAATACACTTCTAGCCTACAATGAGCAGTTCTTC
CASSNTLLAYNEQFF
>few|TRBD1|TRBV30|TRBJ1-2
TGTGCCTGGACCCAAAACAGGGGCTATGGCTACACCTTC
CAWTQNRGYGYTF
>.|.|TRBV5-1|TRBJ2-2
TGCGCCAGCAGCTTCCGGCAGACGGTGAACACCGGGGAGCTGTTTTTT
CASSFRQTVNTGELFF
>.|TRBD1|TRBV4-1|TRBJ1-3
TGCGCCAGCAGCCAATATACTGGACAGGGGGGAAACACCATATATTTT
CASSQYTGQGGNTIYF
>.|.|TRBV7-9|TRBJ2-7
TGTGCCAGCAGCTTTCGGAACTCCTACGAGCAGTACTTC
CASSFRNSYEQYF
>.|.|TRBV7-3|TRBJ1-2
TGTGCCAGCAGCTCGGACGGAGTCTATGGCTACACCTTC
CASSSDGVYGYTF
>.|.|TRBV19|TRBJ2-7
TGTGCCAGTAGTTCTCCCGACAGAGGAACGTACGAGCAGTACTTC
CASSSPDRGTYEQYF
>.|.|TRBV5-5|TRBJ1-1
TGTGCCAGCAGCTTGGTAGCGCAGGACACTGAAGCTTTCTTT
CASSLVAQDTEAFF
>once|.|TRBV6-6|TRBJ1-4
TGTGCCAGCAGTTATCCGAACCTCCGGAGTAATGAAAAACTGTTTTTT
CASSYPNLRSNEKLFF
>few|.|TRBV19|TRBJ2-5
TGTGCCAGTAGTACGGGGTTCGGAGAGACCCAGTACTTC
CASSTGFGETQYF
>.|TRBD1|TRBV4-1|TRBJ2-1
TGCGCCAGCAGCCAAGATCGAACCAGGGGGCACAATGAGCAGTTCTTC
CASSQDRTRGHNEQFF
>.|TRBD1|TRBV19|TRBJ1-2
TGTGCCAGTAGGCCCCGGGGGACAGATGGCTACACCTTC
CASRPRGTDGYTF
>few|.|TRBV9|TRBJ1-1
TGTGCCAGCAGCCAAGTCCAGGGGCGAGTGAACACTGAAGCTTTCTTT
CASSQVQGRVNTEAFF
>.|.|TRBV7-9|TRBJ1-2
TGTGCCAGCAGCTTGGGGTGGGATCCTAACTATGGCTACACCTTC
CASSLGWDPNYGYTF
>.|.|TRBV7-2|TRBJ1-1
TGTGCCAGCAGCTTAGGGGAATGGAGGAACACTGAAGCTTTCTTT
CASSLGEWRNTEAFF
>.|TRBD2|TRBV18|TRBJ2-7
TGTGCCAGCTCCCCCCCCGGGACTAGTCTCGAGCAGTACTTC
CASSPPGTSLEQYF
>few|TRBD1|TRBV5-8|TRBJ2-5
TGTGCCAGCAGCCTACCGGGACAGGGATCAGAGACCCAGTACTTC
CASSLPGQGSETQYF
>.|TRBD1|TRBV5-5|TRBJ1-1
TGTGCCAGCAGCCCGACAGGGGGGAACACTGAAGCTTTCTTT
CASSPTGGNTEAFF
>once|.|TRBV11-3|TRBJ2-5
TGTGCCAGCAGCTTAGATGGGGGAAAAGAGACCCAGTACTTC
CASSLDGGKETQYF
>.|TRBD2|TRBV19|TRBJ2-3
TGTGCCAGTAGTCCCCGGACTAGCGGATTCACAGATACGCAGTATTTT
CASSPRTSGFTDTQYF